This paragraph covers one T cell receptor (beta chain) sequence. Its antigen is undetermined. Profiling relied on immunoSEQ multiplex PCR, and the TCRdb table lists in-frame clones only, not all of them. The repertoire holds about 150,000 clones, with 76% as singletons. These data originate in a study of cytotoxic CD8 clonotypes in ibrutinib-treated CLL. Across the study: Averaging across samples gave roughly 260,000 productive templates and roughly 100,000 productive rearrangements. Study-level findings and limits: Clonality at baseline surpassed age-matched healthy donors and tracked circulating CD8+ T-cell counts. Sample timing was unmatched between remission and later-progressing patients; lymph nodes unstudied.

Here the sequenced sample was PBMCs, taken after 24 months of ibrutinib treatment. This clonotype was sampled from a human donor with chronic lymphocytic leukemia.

This CDR3 reads CASSRLAGLEQFF. In DNA, the CDR3 is TGCGCCAGCAGCAGGCTAGCGGGGCTTGAGCAGTTCTTC. This chain joins TRBV4-3 and TRBJ2-1, with 9 nucleotides matching TRBD2. The CDR3 spans 13 residues. Germline V CDR1 and CDR2: LGHNA, YSLEER. The V and J ends lost 5 bases and 9 bases, in that order; junction bases with no gene match: 5.